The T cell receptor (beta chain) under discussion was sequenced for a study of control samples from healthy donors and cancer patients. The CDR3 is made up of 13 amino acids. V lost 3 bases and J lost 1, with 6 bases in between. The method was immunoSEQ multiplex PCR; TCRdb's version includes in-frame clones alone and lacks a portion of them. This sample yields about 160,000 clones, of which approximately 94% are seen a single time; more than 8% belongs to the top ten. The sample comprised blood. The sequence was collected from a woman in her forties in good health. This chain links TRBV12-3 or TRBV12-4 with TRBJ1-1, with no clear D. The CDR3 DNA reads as TGTGCCAGCAGTTTCACAGAGAACACTGAAGCTTTCTTT. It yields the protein CASSFTENTEAFF.